This T cell receptor beta chain appears in the sequencing data of a study of T cell repertoires in aging, cancer and after chemotherapy (dated by TCRdb to between 2019 and 2020). Background on the whole study: The donors fell into six age groups ranging from 30 or younger to 70 or older, and each group had at least three individuals. In total, the full dataset held about 9.5 million TCR reads. Alongside 95 healthy donors serving as a reference group, the cohort included roughly 220 cancer patients, of whom around 91 had hematological cancers and approximately 120 had solid cancers. In the solid tumor group, paired pre- and post-chemotherapy samples were obtained from brain tumor (glioblastoma) patients receiving temozolomide-based therapy. Peripheral blood TCR beta repertoires from healthy donors and cancer patients were profiled to examine immunoaging and T cell reconstitution after chemotherapy.

The CDR3 runs 15 residues from the cysteine to the phenylalanine. CDR3 DNA only is kept here, 45 bases in frame from base 1. Cut back by 4 bases and 1 base, the V and J ends lie 13 bases apart. CDR1 MRHNA and CDR2 SNTAGT are derived from the germline V gene. TCR beta rearrangements were amplified from genomic DNA isolated from peripheral blood, not from sorted cells or RNA. This clonotype turned up a few times. Its antigen is currently not known. No much larger clonotype is one base removed from it; base qualities were not supplied. Rearranged TRB sequences spanning V, D and J segments were amplified by multiplex touch-down PCR using a mixed TRB-A/B primer pool. Illumina adapters and sample indices were attached to the amplicons in two consecutive PCR reactions using Phusion HS II polymerase. Amplicons were gel-purified with the NucleoSpin Gel and PCR Clean-up kit, then checked with Qubit and an Agilent 2100 Bioanalyzer. Sequencing of libraries was carried out on an Illumina MiSeq in 600-cycle, single-indexed, paired-end runs. Under the source paper's analysis protocol: TRB sequences were processed with MiXCR versions 2.12 and 3.0.5. Each unique CDR3 nucleotide sequence counted as one clone, and only productive sequences with at least two reads were retained. Repertoire metrics included Shannon diversity, evenness, clonality (one minus evenness), and alpha-parameterized diversity profiles from alpha 0 to 5. The IGoR algorithm was used to calculate generation probabilities for clones in the paired samples taken before and after chemotherapy. The raw public data were reprocessed by TCRdb itself: fastp quality trimming at Q25, MiXCR clonotype calling, in-frame beta chains only. Merged by CDR3 protein, the rows form single entries marked with the most common genes and DNA. What appears here as the V and J calls and clone size reflects TCRdb's work, not the paper's. The sample includes 2,300 or so distinct CDR3 sequences, with around a quarter observed a single time. 9.5% to 14% of the sample belongs to the ten largest clones.

What the study reported, not specific to this receptor: In healthy donors, the decline in TCR diversity with age was mainly due to loss of richness, whereas in cancer patients loss of evenness also played a role. Median generation probability increased over the chemotherapy interval in both cancer cohorts, suggesting repertoire reconstitution through rebound thymic output. Compared with age-matched healthy donors, untreated patients with either hematological or solid cancers had significantly lower TCR diversity in the blood along with higher clonality. According to the authors, the repertoire data do not permit conclusions about immunological memory after chemotherapy.

This chain is built from TRBV6-4 and TRBJ1-1, and TRBD1 may be the D gene, going by 5 matching bases. The sample comprised blood. The TCR sequence derives from a human donor with a solid tumor. The sequenced DNA is TGTGCCAGCAGTGCCTCTTTTGGGGGGAACACTGAAGCTTTCTTT. It translates as CASSASFGGNTEAFF.